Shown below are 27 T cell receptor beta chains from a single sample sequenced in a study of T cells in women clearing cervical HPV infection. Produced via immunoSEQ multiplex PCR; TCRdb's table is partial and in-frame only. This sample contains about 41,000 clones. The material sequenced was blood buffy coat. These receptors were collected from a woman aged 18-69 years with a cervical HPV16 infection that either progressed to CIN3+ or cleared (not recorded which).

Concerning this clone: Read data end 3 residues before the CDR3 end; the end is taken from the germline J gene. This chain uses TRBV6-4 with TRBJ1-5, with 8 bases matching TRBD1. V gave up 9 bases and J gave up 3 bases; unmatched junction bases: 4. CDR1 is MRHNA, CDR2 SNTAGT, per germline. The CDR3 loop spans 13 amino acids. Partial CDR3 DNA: TGTGCCAGGGGACAGGTACCCAATCAGCCC. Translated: CARGQVPNQP. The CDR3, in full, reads CARGQVPNQPQHF.

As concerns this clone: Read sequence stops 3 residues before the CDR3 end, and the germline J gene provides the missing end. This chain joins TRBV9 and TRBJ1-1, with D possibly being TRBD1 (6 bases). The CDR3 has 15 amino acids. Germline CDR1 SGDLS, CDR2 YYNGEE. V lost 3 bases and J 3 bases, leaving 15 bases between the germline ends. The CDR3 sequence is CASSAPSGGHTEAFF. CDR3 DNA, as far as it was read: TGTGCCAGCAGCGCCCCGAGTGGGGGCCACACTGAA.

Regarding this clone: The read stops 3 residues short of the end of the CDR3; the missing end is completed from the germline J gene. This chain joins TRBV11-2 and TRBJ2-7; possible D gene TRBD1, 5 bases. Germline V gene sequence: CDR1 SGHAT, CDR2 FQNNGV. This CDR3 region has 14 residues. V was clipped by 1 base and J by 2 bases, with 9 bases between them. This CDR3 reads CASSLGAGTYEQYF. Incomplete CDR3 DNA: TGTGCCAGCAGCTTAGGGGCAGGGACCTACGAG.

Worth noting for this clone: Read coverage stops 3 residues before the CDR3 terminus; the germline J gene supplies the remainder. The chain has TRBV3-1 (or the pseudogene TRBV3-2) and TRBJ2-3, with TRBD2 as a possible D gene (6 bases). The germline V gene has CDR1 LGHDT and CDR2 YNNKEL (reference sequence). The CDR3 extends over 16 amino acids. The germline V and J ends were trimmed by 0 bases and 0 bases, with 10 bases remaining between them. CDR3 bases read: TGTGCCAGCAGCCAAGAGTCAAGCGGGAGCACAGATACG. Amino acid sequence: CASSQESSGSTDT. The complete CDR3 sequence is CASSQESSGSTDTQYF.

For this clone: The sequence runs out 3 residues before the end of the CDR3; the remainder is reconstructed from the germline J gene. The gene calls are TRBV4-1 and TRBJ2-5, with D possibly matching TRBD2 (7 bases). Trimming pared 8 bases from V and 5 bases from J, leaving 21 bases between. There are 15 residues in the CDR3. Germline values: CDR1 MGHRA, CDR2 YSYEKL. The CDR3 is CASRGRGGGMETQYF. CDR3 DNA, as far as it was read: TGCGCCAGCCGGGGTCGAGGGGGGGGAATGGAGACC.

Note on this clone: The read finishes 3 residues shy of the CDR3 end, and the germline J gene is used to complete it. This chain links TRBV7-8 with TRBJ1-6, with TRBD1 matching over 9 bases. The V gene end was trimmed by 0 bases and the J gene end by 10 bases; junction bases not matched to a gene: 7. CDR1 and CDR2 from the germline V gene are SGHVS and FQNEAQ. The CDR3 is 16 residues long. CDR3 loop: CASSLASQGAVSPLHF. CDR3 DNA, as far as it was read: TGTGCCAGCAGCTTAGCCTCACAGGGGGCCGTCTCACCC.

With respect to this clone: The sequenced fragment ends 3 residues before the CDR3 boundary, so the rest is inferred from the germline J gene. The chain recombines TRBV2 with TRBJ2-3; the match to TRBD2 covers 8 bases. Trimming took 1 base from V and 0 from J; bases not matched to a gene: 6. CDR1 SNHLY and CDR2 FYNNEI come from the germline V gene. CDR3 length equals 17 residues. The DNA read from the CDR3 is TGTGCCAGCAGTGAAGGAACTAGCGGACATAGCACAGATACG. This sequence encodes CASSEGTSGHSTDT. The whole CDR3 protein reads CASSEGTSGHSTDTQYF.

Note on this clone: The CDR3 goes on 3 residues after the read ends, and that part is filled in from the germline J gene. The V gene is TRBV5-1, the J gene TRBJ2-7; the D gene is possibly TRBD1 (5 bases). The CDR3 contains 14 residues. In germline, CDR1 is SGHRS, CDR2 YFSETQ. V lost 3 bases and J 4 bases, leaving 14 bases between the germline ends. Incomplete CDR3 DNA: TGCGCCAGCAGCTCTGACAACCAGGGTTACGAG. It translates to CASSSDNQGYE. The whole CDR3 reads CASSSDNQGYEQYF.

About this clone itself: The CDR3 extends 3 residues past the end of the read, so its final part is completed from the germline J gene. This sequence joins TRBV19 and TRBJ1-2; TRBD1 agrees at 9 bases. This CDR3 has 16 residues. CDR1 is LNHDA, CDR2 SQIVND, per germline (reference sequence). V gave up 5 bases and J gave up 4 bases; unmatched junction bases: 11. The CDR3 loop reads CASSLLGGTGIYGYTF. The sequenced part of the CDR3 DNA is TGTGCCAGTAGTCTCCTAGGGGGGACAGGGATCTATGGC.

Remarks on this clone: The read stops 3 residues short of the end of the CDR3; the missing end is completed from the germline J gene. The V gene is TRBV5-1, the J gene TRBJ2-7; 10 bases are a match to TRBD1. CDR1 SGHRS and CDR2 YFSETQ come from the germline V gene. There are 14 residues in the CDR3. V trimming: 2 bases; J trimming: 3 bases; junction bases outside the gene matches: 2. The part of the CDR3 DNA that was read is TGCGCCAGCAGCTTAGGACAGGGGGGCTACGAG. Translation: CASSLGQGGYE. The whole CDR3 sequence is CASSLGQGGYEQYF.

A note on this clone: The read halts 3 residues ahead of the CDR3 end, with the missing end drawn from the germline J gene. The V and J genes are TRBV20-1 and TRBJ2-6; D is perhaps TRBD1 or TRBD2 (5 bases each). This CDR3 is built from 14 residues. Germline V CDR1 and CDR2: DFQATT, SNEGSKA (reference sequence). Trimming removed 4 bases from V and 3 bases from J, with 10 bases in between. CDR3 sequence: CSAKRGGGANVLTF. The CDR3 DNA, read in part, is TGCAGTGCTAAGAGGGGTGGTGGGGCCAACGTC.

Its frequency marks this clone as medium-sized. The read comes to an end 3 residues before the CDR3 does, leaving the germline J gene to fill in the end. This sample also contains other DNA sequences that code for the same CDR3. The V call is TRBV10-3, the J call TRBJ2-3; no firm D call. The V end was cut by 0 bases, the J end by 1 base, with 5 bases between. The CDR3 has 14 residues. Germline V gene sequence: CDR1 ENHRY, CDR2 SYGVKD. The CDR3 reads CAISESSGTDTQYF. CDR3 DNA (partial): TGTGCCATCAGTGAGTCGTCGGGCACAGATACG.

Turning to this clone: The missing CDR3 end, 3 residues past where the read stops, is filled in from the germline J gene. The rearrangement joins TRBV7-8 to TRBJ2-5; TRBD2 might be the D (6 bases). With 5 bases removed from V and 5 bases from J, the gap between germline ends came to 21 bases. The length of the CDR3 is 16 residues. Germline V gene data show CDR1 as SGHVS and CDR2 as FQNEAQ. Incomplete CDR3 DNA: TGTGCCAGCAGCCAGGTGGGGGGAATAAACAGCGAGACC. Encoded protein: CASSQVGGINSET. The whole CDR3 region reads CASSQVGGINSETQYF. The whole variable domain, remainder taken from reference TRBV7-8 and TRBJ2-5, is GAGVSQSPRYKVAKRGQDVALRCDPISGHVSLFWYQQALGQGPEFLTYFQNEAQLDKSGLPSDRFFAERPEGSVSTLKIQRTQQEDSAVYLCASSQVGGINSETQYFGPGTRLLVL.

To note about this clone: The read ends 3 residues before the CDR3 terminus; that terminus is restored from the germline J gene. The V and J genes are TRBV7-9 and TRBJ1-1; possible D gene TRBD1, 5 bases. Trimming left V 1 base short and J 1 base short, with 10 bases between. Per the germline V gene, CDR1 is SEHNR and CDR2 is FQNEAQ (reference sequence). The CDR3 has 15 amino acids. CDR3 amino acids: CASSLEGHENTEAFF. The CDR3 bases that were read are TGTGCCAGCAGCTTAGAAGGACACGAGAACACTGAA.

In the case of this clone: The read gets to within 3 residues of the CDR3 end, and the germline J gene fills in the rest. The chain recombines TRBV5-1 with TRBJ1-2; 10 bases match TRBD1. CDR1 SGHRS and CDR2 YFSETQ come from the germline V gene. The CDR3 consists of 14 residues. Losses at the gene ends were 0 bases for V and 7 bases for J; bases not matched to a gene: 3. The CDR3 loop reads CASSLGGQGPGYTF. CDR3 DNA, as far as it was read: TGCGCCAGCAGCTTGGGGGGACAGGGGCCTGGC.

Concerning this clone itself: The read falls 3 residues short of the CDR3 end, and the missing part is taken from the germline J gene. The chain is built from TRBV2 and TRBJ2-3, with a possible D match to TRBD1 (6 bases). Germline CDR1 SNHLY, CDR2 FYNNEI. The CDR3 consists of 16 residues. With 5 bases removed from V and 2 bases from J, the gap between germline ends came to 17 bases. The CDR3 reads CASSRTGPSFTDTQYF. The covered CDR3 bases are TGTGCCAGCAGTCGTACAGGGCCCTCCTTCACAGATACG.

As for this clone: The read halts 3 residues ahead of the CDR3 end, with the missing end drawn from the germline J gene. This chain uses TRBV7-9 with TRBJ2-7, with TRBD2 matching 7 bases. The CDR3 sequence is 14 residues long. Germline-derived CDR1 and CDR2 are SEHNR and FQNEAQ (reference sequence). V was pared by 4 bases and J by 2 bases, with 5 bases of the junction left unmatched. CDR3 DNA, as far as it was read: TGTGCCAGCAGCTCAGGCCGGGGGGCCTACGAG. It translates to CASSSGRGAYE. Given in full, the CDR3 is CASSSGRGAYEQYF.

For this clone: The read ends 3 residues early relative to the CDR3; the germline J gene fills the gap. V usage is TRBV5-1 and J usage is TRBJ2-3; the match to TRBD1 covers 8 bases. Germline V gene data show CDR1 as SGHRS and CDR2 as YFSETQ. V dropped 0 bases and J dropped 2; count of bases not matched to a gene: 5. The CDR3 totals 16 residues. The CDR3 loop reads CASSLAGGGFTDTQYF. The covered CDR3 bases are TGCGCCAGCAGCTTGGCAGGGGGCGGATTCACAGATACG.

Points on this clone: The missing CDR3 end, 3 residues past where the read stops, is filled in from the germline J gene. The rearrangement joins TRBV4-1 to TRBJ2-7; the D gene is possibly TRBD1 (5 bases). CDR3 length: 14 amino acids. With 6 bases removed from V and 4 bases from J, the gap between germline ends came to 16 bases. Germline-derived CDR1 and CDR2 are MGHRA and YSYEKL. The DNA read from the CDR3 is TGCGCCAGCAGTCCCGGACACTCCAGATACGAG. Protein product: CASSPGHSRYE. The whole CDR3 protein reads CASSPGHSRYEQYF.

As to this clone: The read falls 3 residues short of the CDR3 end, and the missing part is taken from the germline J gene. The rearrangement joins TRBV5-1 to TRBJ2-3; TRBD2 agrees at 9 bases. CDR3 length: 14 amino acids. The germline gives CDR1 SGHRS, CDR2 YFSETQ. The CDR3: CASSLALAGTTQYF. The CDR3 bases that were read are TGCGCCAGCAGCTTGGCCCTAGCGGGAACAACG.

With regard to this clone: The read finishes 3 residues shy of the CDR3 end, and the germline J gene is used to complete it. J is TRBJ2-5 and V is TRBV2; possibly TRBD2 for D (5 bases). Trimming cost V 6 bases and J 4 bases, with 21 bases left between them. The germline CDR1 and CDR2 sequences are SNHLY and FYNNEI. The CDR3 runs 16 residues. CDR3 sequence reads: CASSKPGFTPTETQYF. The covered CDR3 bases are TGTGCCAGCAGCAAACCGGGGTTCACCCCGACAGAGACC. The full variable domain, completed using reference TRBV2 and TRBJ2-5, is EPEVTQTPSHQVTQMGQEVILRCVPISNHLYFYWYRQILGQKVEFLVSFYNNEISEKSEIFDDQFSVERPDGSNFTLKIRSTKLEDSAMYFCASSKPGFTPTETQYFGPGTRLLVL.

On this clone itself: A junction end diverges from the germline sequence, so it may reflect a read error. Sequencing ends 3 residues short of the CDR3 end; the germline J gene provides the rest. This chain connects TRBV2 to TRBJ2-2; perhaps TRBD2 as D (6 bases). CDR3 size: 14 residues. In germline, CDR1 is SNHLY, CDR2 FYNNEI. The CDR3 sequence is CASSERGVDGGLFF. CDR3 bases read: TGTGCCAGCAGTGAACGCGGGGTAGACGGGGGG.

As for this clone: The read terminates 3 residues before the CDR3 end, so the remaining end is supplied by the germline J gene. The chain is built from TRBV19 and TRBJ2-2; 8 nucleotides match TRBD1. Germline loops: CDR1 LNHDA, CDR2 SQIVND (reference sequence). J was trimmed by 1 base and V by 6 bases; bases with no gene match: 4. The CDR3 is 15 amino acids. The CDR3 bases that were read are TGTGCCAGTAGCCCCGGGACAGGGAACACCGGGGAG. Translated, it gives CASSPGTGNTGE. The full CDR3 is CASSPGTGNTGELFF.

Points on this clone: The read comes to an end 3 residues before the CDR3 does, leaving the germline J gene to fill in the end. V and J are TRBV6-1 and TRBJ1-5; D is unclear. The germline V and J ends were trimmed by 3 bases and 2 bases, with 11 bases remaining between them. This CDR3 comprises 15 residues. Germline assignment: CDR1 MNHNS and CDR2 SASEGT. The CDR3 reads CASSEIQYGNQPQHF. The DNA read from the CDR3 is TGTGCCAGCAGTGAGATACAATACGGCAATCAGCCC.

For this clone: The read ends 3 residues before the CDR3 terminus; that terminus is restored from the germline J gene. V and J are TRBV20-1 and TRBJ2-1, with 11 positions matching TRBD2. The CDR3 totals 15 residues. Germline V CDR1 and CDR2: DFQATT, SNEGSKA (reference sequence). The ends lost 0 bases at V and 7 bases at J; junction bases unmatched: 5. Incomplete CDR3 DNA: TGCAGTGCTAGAGAGTTTGTAGCGGGAGGGAATGAG. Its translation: CSAREFVAGGNE. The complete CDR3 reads CSAREFVAGGNEQFF.

The CDR3 bases that were read are TGCGCCAGCACACAGAACACTGAA. Translation gives CASTQNTE. The whole CDR3 reads CASTQNTEAFF. The chain has TRBV5-1 and TRBJ1-1; D uncertain. From the germline J gene comes the end of the CDR3, since the read stops 3 residues before it. V was cut by 6 bases and J by 1 base, with 4 bases left in between. Germline CDR1 reads SGHRS; CDR2 reads YFSETQ. The CDR3 consists of 11 residues. Looking up the rest from reference TRBV5-1 and TRBJ1-1 gives the full variable domain: KAGVTQTPRYLIKTRGQQVTLSCSPISGHRSVSWYQQTPGQGLQFLFEYFSETQRNKGNFPGRFSGRQFSNSRSEMNVSTLELGDSALYLCASTQNTEAFFGQGTRLTVV.

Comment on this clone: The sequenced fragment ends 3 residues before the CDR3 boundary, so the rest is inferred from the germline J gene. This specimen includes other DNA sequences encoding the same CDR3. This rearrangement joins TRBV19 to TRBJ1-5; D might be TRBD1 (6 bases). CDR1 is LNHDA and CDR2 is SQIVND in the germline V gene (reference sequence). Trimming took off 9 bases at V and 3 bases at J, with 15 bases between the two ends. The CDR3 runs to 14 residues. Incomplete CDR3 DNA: TGTGCCAGCACCCCTGGACAGCCCAATCAGCCC. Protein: CASTPGQPNQP. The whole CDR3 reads CASTPGQPNQPQHF. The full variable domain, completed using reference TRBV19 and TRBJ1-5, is DGGITQSPKYLFRKEGQNVTLSCEQNLNHDAMYWYRQDPGQGLRLIYYSQIVNDFQKGDIAEGYSVSREKKESFPLTVTSAQKNPTAFYLCASTPGQPNQPQHFGDGTRLSIL.